Sequencing of this T cell receptor beta chain was carried out in a study of radiation and T cells in renal cell carcinoma. Study-level findings and limits: Without pretreatment biopsies, baseline tumor clonotype presence was undetermined. In blood, top tumor clones expanded by 2 weeks, shrinking by 4.

Sequencing used immunoSEQ multiplex PCR; TCRdb keeps in-frame clones, though not all of them. The sample carries around 100,000 clones, 75% to 85% recorded once. The CDR3 contains 14 residues. Germline trimming cut 4 bases from V and 8 bases from J; bases unmatched to any gene: 5. Germline CDR1 is MNHNS and CDR2 is SASEGT. Time point of the sample: blood 4 weeks post-SBRT, at nephrectomy. The treatment denotes: 15 Gy SBRT to primary tumor, nephrectomy 4 weeks later. Nephrectomy followed 15 Gy stereotactic body radiation by 4 weeks. Clear cell pathology was present in this patient's renal cell carcinoma. Points on this clone: Antigen: not known.

This TCR derives from a man aged 55 to 70 with renal cell carcinoma. The gene calls are TRBV6-1 and TRBJ2-1; TRBD2 matches 10 bases. This sample comprised blood, obtained from a patient whose treatment included radiotherapy and nephrectomy. The CDR3 region is CASSVGLASDEQFF. The CDR3 DNA is TGTGCCAGCAGTGTGGGACTAGCGTCCGATGAGCAGTTCTTC.